The sequence of this T cell receptor beta chain was determined in a study of human T cells and chemical hapten exposure. V lost 2 bases, J lost 4 bases, and 8 bases stayed unmatched. The CDR3 length is 15 residues. The germline V gene encodes CDR1 MNHNY and CDR2 SVGAGI (reference sequence). This clonotype came up many times. Its specificity is unknown. Each CDR3 protein is one row after TCRdb ran MiXCR on the RACE reads. The sample has roughly 120,000 distinct CDR3 sequences; approximately 9.5% are singletons. General observations from the study: DPC sensitization did not alter TCRs above 1 in 1000 frequency.

Specified time point: healthy volunteer bleed at 2 weeks. Whole blood, unfractionated, served as the material for total RNA extraction. The receptor was derived from a male donor in good health. Some clones in this sample may be carry-over from other donors' samples. Material for sequencing was whole blood. The V call is TRBV6-6, the J call TRBJ2-7; 7 nucleotides line up with TRBD2. CDR3 in amino acids: CASSYGSGITYEQYF. CDR3 coding DNA: TGTGCCAGCAGTTACGGGAGCGGGATCACGTACGAGCAGTACTTC.